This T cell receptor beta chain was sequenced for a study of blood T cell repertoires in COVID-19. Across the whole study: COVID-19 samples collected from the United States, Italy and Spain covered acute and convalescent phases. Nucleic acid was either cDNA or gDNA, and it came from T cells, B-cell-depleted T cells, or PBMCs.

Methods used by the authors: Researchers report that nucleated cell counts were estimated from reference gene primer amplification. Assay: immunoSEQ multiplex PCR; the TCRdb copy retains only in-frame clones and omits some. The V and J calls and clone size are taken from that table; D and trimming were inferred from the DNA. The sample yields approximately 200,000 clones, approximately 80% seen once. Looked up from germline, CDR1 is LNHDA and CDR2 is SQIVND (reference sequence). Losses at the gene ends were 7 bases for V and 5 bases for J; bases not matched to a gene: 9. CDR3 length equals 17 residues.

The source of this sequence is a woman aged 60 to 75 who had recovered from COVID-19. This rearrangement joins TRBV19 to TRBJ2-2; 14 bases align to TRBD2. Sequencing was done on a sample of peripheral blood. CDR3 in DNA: TGTGCCAGTATCCCGACTAGCGGGGGGGCCGGGACCGGGGAGCTGTTTTTT. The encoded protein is CASIPTSGGAGTGELFF.